This entry is about one T cell receptor beta chain. The sample is drawn from a study of blood T cell repertoires in COVID-19. Method: immunoSEQ multiplex PCR; TCRdb's copy keeps in-frame clones and lacks some. The sample includes about 180,000 clones, approximately 90% of them seen just once. Seattle's enrolled individuals joined amid active infection and were then monitored longitudinally. The clonotype was recovered from a woman between 65 and 79 years old with COVID-19, enrolled during active disease. The specimen sequenced was peripheral blood.

The CDR3 spells CAISEGALTDTQYF. In DNA form, the CDR3 reads TGTGCCATCAGTGAGGGGGCCCTCACAGATACGCAGTATTTT. The chain employs TRBV10-3 and TRBJ2-3; D might be TRBD1 (5 bases). CDR1 and CDR2 from the germline V gene are ENHRY and SYGVKD. The CDR3 is 14 residues long. V was pared by 2 bases and J by 2 bases, with 8 bases between.